Below, 4 T cell receptor beta chains from the same sample are listed, as sequenced in a study of response to subunit inactivated influenza vaccine. Each CDR3 protein is one row after TCRdb ran MiXCR on the RT-PCR reads. The sample includes hundreds of thousands of distinct CDR3 sequences, 11% seen only once; the top ten take more than 10%. This specimen consisted of PBMCs from blood, obtained about 6 weeks after vaccination. The receptors stem from a man aged 50 to 60 who received an inactivated influenza vaccine.

The CDR3 region has the DNA TGTGCCAGCAGTCCTCTCAAGATGGACAGCACAGATACGCAGTATTTT. Protein: CASSPLKMDSTDTQYF. The rearrangement uses TRBV6-2 or TRBV6-3 and TRBJ2-3; D gene ambiguous. The CDR3 loop spans 16 amino acids. The V gene's germline CDR1 is MNHEY and CDR2 SVGEGT. Trimming removed 5 bases at V and 0 bases at J, with 15 bases between.

This clonotype was seen only a few times. The rearrangement joins TRBV4-1 to TRBJ2-2; D remains ambiguous. CDR3 size: 14 residues. Deletions cut 0 bases from V and 6 bases from J, with 8 bases between. Germline V lookup: CDR1 MGHRA, CDR2 YSYEKL. In DNA form, the CDR3 reads TGCGCCAGCAGCCAAGATAGGGTATCCGGGGAGCTGTTTTTT. Translating gives CASSQDRVSGELFF.

The chain couples TRBV6-1 to TRBJ2-3; 15 nucleotides align to TRBD2. The CDR3 sequence is 15 residues long. Germline-derived CDR1 and CDR2 are MNHNS and SASEGT. Trimming at V came to 6 bases and at J to 6 bases, leaving 4 bases not matched to a gene. The CDR3 is CASRPGLAGGDTQYF. CDR3 nucleotide sequence: TGTGCCAGCAGACCTGGACTAGCGGGAGGGGATACGCAGTATTTT.

This clonotype was observed a few times. The chain employs TRBV7-2 and TRBJ2-5; D is uncertain. The CDR3 sequence is 14 residues long. CDR1 is SGHTA, CDR2 FQGNSA, per germline. V was trimmed by 2 bases and J by 2 bases, leaving 9 bases between them. The CDR3 bases are TGTGCCAGCAGCTTAAGCCATGTACAAGAGACCCAGTACTTC. Protein sequence: CASSLSHVQETQYF.